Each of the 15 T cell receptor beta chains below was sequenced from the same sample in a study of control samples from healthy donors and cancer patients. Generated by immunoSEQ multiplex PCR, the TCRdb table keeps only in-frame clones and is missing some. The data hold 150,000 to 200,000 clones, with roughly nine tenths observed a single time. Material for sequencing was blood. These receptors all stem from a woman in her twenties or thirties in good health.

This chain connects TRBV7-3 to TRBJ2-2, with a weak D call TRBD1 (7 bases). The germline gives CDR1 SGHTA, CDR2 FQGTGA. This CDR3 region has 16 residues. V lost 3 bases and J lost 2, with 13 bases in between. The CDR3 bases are TGTGCCAGCAGCTTCGCGGGGACAGTTAACACCGGGGAGCTGTTTTTT. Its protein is CASSFAGTVNTGELFF.

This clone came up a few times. The CDR3 region is CASSPLDRDTGELFF. The CDR3 coding sequence is TGTGCCAGTAGTCCACTGGACAGGGACACCGGGGAGCTGTTTTTT. The J gene is TRBJ2-2, the V gene TRBV19, with 8 nucleotides matching TRBD1. The ends lost 5 bases at V and 3 bases at J; junction bases unmatched: 5. CDR3 length equals 15 residues. From germline, CDR1 is LNHDA and CDR2 SQIVND (reference sequence). The variable domain in full, with the rest retrieved from reference TRBV19 and TRBJ2-2, is DGGITQSPKYLFRKEGQNVTLSCEQNLNHDAMYWYRQDPGQGLRLIYYSQIVNDFQKGDIAEGYSVSREKKESFPLTVTSAQKNPTAFYLCASSPLDRDTGELFFGEGSRLTVL.

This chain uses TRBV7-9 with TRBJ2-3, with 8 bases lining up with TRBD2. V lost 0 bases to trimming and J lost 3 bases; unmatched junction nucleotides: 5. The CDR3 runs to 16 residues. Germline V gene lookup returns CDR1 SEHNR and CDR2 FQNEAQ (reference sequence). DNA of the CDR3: TGTGCCAGCAGCTTAGCCGGGACTAGGGTGACAGATACGCAGTATTTT. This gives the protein CASSLAGTRVTDTQYF.

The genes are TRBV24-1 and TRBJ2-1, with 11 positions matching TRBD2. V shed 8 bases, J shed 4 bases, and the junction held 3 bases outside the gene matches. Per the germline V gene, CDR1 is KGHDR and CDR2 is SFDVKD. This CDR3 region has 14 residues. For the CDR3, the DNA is TGTGCCACCAAGGGGACTAGCGGTTACAATGAGCAGTTCTTC. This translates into CATKGTSGYNEQFF.

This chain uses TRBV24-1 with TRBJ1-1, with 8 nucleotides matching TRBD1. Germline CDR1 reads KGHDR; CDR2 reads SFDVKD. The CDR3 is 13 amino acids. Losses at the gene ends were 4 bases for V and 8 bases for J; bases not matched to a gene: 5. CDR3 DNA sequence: TGTGCCACCAGTGACGGACAGGGTAGGGAAGCTTTCTTT. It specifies CATSDGQGREAFF.

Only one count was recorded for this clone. The CDR3 DNA sequence: TGTGCCAGCATGGTCGGGAGGGGTAATGAGCAGTTCTTC. This translates into CASMVGRGNEQFF. The chain uses TRBV2 and TRBJ2-1, with 8 bases identical to TRBD2. The V segment lost 7 bases and the J segment 7 bases; nucleotides outside the gene matches: 6. Germline CDR1 and CDR2: SNHLY and FYNNEI. The CDR3 runs to 13 residues.

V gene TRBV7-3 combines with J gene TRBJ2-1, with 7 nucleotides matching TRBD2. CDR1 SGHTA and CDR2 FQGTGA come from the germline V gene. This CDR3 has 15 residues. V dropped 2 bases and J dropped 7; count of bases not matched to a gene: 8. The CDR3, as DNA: TGTGCCAGCAGCTTAGGGTCGGGAGGAGGGAATGAGCAGTTCTTC. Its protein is CASSLGSGGGNEQFF.

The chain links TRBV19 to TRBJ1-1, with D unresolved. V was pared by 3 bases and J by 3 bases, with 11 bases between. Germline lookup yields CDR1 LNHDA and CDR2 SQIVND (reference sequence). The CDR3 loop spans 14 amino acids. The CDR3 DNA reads TGTGCCAGTAGTATCGGGCAGGTGTACACTGAAGCTTTCTTT. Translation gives CASSIGQVYTEAFF.

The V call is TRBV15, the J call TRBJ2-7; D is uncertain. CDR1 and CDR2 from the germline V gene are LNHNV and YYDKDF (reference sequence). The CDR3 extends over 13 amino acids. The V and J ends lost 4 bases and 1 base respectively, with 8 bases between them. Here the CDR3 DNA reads TGTGCCACCAGCAATGCCAATTCCTACGAGCAGTACTTC. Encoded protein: CATSNANSYEQYF.

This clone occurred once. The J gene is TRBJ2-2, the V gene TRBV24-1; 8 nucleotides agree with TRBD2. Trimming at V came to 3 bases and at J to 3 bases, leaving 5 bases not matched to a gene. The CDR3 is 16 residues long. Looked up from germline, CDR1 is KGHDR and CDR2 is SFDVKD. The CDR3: CATSDGFGGDTGELFF. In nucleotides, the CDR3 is TGTGCCACCAGTGATGGTTTCGGGGGGGACACCGGGGAGCTGTTTTTT.

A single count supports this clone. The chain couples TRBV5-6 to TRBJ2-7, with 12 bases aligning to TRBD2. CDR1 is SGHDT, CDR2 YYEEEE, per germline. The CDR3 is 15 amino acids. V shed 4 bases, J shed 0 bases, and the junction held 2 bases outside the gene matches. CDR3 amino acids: CASSPSGRGSYEQYF. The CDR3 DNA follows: TGTGCCAGCAGCCCTAGCGGGAGGGGCTCCTACGAGCAGTACTTC.

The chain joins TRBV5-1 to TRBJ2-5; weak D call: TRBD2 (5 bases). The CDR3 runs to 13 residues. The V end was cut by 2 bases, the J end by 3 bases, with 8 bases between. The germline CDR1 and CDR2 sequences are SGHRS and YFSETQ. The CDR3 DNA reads TGCGCCAGCAGCTTACAGAGGGAAGAGACCCAGTACTTC. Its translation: CASSLQREETQYF.

The DNA for the CDR3 is TGTGCCAGCTCCCCTGACCCCAGCCAGCCCCAGCATTTT. This translates into CASSPDPSQPQHF. J is TRBJ1-5 and V is TRBV18; no definite D call. CDR3 length: 13 amino acids. The germline V gene encodes CDR1 KGHSH and CDR2 LQKENI. Trimming removed 6 bases from V and 7 bases from J, with 13 bases in between.

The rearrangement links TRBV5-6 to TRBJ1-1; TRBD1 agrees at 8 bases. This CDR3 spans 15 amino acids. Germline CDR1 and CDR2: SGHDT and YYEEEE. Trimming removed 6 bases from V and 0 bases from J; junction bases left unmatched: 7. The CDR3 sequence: CASKTQGVVNTEAFF. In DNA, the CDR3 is TGTGCCAGCAAAACACAGGGGGTCGTGAACACTGAAGCTTTCTTT. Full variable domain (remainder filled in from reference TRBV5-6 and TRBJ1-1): DAGVTQSPTHLIKTRGQQVTLRCSPKSGHDTVSWYQQALGQGPQFIFQYYEEEERQRGNFPDRFSGHQFPNYSSELNVNALLLGDSALYLCASKTQGVVNTEAFFGQGTRLTVV.

This CDR3 reads CASSQDRTGMDIQYF. The CDR3 region has the DNA TGCGCCAGCAGCCAAGACCGGACAGGGATGGACATTCAGTACTTC. J is TRBJ2-4 and V is TRBV4-1; 8 nucleotides agree with TRBD1. The germline V gene has CDR1 MGHRA and CDR2 YSYEKL. Germline trimming cut 0 bases from V and 8 bases from J; bases unmatched to any gene: 6. This CDR3 is 15 amino acids long.